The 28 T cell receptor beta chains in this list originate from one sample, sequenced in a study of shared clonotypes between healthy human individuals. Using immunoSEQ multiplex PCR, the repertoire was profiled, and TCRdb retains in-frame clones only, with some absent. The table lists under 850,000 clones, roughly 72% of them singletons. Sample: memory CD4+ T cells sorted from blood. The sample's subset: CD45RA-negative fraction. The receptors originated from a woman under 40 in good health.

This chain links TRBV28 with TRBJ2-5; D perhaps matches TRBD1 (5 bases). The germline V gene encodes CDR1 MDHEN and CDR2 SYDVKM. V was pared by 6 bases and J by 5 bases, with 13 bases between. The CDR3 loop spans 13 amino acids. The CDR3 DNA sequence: TGTGCCAGCAGGACGACAGTTCGGGAGACCCAGTACTTC. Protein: CASRTTVRETQYF.

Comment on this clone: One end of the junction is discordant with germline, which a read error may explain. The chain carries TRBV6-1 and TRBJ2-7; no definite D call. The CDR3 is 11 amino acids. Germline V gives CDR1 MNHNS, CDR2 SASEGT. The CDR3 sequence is CAISDLDEQYF. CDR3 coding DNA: TGTGCCATCAGTGACTTGGACGAGCAGTACTTC.

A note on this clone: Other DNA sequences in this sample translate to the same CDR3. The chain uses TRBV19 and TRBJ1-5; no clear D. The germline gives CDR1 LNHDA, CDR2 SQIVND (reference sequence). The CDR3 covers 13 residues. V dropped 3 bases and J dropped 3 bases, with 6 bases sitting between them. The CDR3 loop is CASSISSNQPQHF. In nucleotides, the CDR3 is TGTGCCAGTAGTATTAGCTCCAATCAGCCCCAGCATTTT. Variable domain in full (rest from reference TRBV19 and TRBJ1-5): DGGITQSPKYLFRKEGQNVTLSCEQNLNHDAMYWYRQDPGQGLRLIYYSQIVNDFQKGDIAEGYSVSREKKESFPLTVTSAQKNPTAFYLCASSISSNQPQHFGDGTRLSIL.

DNA for the CDR3: TGTGCCAGCAGCTTTCAGGGGGCGGGCGATGGCTACACCTTC. Encoded protein: CASSFQGAGDGYTF. The chain couples TRBV7-9 to TRBJ1-2; 8 nucleotides align to TRBD1. Germline lookup yields CDR1 SEHNR and CDR2 FQNEAQ (reference sequence). V was pared by 3 bases and J by 6 bases, with 6 bases of the junction left unmatched. The CDR3 consists of 14 residues.

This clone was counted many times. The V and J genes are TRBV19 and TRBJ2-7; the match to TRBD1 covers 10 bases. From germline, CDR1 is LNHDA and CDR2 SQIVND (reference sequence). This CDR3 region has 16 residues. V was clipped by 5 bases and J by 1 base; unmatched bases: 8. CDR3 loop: CASSPPGDRGSYEQYF. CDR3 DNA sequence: TGTGCCAGTAGTCCACCCGGGGACAGGGGTTCCTACGAGCAGTACTTC.

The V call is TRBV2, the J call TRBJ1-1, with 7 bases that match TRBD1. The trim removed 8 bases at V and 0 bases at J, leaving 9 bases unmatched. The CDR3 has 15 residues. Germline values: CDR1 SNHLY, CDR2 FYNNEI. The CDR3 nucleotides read TGTGCCAGCGGGGGACAGAAGTTAATGAACACTGAAGCTTTCTTT. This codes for CASGGQKLMNTEAFF.

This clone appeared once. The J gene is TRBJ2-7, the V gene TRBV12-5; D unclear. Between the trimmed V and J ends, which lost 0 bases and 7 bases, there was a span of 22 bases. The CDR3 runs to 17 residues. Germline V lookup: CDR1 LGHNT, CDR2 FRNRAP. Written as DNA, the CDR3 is TGTGCTAGTGGTTTGGTACGTACCGCTAGAAATCCGCGAGAGCAGTACTTC. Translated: CASGLVRTARNPREQYF.

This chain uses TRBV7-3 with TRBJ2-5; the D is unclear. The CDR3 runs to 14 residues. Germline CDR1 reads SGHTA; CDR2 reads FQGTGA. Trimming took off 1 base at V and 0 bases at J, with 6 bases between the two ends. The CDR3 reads CASSLSGNQETQYF. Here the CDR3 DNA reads TGTGCCAGCAGCTTAAGTGGGAACCAAGAGACCCAGTACTTC.

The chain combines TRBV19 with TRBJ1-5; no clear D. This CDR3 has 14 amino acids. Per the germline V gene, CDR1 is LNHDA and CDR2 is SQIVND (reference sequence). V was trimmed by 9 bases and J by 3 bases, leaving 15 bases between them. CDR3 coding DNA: TGTGCCAGCACCCGTCAGGAGATCAATCAGCCCCAGCATTTT. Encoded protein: CASTRQEINQPQHF.

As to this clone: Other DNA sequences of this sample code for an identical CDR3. CDR3 in amino acids: CASSTRGAYEQYF. The CDR3 DNA reads TGCGCCAGCAGCACCAGGGGAGCCTACGAGCAGTACTTC. This chain uses TRBV5-1 with TRBJ2-7; tentatively, D is TRBD1 (6 bases). This CDR3 has 13 amino acids. V was shortened by 4 bases and J by 2 bases, with 10 bases between the two germline ends. Germline CDR1 is SGHRS and CDR2 is YFSETQ. Variable domain in full (rest from reference TRBV5-1 and TRBJ2-7): KAGVTQTPRYLIKTRGQQVTLSCSPISGHRSVSWYQQTPGQGLQFLFEYFSETQRNKGNFPGRFSGRQFSNSRSEMNVSTLELGDSALYLCASSTRGAYEQYFGPGTRLTVT.

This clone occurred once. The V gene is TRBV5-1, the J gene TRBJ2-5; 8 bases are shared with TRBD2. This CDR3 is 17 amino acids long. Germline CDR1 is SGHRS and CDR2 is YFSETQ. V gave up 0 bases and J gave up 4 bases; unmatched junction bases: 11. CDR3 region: CASSLGTGGPGGETQYF. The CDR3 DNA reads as TGCGCCAGCAGCTTGGGTACGGGAGGGCCCGGAGGAGAGACCCAGTACTTC. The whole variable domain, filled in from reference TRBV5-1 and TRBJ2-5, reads KAGVTQTPRYLIKTRGQQVTLSCSPISGHRSVSWYQQTPGQGLQFLFEYFSETQRNKGNFPGRFSGRQFSNSRSEMNVSTLELGDSALYLCASSLGTGGPGGETQYFGPGTRLLVL.

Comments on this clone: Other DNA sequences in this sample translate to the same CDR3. The CDR3 coding sequence is TGTGCCAGCTCACCTGGACAGGGGGCGGAGACCCAGTACTTC. Translation gives CASSPGQGAETQYF. This chain uses TRBV18 with TRBJ2-5; 11 bases match TRBD1. V lost 3 bases to trimming and J lost 5 bases; unmatched junction nucleotides: 2. CDR1 is KGHSH, CDR2 LQKENI, per germline. This CDR3 spans 14 amino acids.

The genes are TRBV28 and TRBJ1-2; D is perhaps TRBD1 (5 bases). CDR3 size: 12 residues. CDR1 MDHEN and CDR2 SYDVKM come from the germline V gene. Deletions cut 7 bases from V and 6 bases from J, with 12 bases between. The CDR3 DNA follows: TGTGCCAGCACCGGGACGGAGGATGGCTACACCTTC. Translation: CASTGTEDGYTF.

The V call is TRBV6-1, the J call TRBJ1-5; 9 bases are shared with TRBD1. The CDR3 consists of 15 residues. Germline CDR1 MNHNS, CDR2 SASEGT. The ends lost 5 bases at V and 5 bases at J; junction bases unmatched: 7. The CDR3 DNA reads TGTGCCAGCAGTTTACAGGGGGCGCGGGATCAGCCCCAGCATTTT. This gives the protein CASSLQGARDQPQHF.

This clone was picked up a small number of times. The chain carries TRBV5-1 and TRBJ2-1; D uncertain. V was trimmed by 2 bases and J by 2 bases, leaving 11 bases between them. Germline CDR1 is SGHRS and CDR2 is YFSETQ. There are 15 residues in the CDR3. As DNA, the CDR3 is TGCGCCAGCAGCTTTCAACGGCCCACCTACAATGAGCAGTTCTTC. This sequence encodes CASSFQRPTYNEQFF.

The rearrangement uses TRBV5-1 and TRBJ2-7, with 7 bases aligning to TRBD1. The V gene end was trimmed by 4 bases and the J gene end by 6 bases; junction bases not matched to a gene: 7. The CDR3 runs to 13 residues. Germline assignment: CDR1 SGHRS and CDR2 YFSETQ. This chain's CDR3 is CASSPGQRIEQYF. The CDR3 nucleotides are TGCGCCAGCAGCCCGGGACAGCGGATCGAGCAGTACTTC.

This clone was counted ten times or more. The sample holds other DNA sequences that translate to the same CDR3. In nucleotides, the CDR3 is TGTGCCAGCAGCCTCACAGGCGCTGGGGCCAACGTCCTGACTTTC. Encoded protein: CASSLTGAGANVLTF. V gene TRBV11-2 combines with J gene TRBJ2-6; D might be TRBD1 (5 bases). Trimming cost V 5 bases and J 2 bases, with 10 bases left between them. This CDR3 contains 15 residues. Germline CDR1 reads SGHAT; CDR2 reads FQNNGV.

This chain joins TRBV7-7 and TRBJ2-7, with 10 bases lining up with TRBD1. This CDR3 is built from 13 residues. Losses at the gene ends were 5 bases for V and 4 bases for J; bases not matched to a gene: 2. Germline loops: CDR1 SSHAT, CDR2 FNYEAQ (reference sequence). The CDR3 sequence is CASSRDRGYEQYF. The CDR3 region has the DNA TGTGCCAGCAGCCGGGACAGGGGATACGAGCAGTACTTC.

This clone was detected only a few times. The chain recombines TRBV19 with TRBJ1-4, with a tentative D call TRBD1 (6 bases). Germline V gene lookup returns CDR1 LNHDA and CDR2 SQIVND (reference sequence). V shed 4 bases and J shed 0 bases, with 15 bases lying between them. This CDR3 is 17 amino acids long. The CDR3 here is CASSTRGTLSTNEKLFF. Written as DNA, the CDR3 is TGTGCCAGTAGTACCAGAGGGACACTTTCAACTAATGAAAAACTGTTTTTT.

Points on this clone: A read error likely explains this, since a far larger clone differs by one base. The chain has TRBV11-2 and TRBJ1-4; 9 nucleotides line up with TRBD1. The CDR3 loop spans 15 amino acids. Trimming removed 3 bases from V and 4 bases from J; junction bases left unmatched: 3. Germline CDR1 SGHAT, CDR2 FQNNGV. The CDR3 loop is CASSLGDRDNEKLFF. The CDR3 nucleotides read TGTGCCAGCAGCTTGGGGGACAGGGATAATGAAAAACTGTTTTTT.

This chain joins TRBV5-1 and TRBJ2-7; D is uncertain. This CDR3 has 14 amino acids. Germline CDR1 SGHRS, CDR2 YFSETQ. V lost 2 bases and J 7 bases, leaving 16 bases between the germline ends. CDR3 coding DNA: TGCGCCAGCAGCTTATACACAGCTACAAGGGAGCAGTACTTC. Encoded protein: CASSLYTATREQYF.

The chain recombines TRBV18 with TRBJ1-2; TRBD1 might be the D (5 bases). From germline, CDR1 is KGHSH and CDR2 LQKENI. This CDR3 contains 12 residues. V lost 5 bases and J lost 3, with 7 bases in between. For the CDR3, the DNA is TGTGCCAGCTCAGAGGGACACTATGGCTACACCTTC. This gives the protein CASSEGHYGYTF.

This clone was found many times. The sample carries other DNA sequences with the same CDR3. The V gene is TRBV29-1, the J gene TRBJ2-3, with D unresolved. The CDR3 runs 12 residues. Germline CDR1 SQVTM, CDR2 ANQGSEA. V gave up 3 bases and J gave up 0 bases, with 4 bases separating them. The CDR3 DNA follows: TGCAGCGTTGATTCCAGCACAGATACGCAGTATTTT. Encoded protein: CSVDSSTDTQYF.

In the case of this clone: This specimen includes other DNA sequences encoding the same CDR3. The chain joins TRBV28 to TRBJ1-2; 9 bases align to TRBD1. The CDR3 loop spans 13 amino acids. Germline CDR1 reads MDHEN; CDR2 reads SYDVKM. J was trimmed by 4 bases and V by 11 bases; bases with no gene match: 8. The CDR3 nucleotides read TGTGCCTCCCGTCCGGGACAGGGCTATGGCTACACCTTC. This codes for CASRPGQGYGYTF.

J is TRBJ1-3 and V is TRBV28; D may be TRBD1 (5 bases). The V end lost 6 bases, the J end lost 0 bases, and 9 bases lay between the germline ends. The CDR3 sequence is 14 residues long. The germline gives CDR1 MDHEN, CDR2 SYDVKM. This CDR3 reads CASSTTASGNTIYF. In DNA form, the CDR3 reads TGTGCCAGCAGCACGACAGCCTCTGGAAACACCATATATTTT.

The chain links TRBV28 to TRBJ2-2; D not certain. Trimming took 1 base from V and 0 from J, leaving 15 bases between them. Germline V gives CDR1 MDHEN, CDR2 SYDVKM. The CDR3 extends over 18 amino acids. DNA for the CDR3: TGTGCCAGCAGTTTATATCGGTTTGTGGGCGCGAACACCGGGGAGCTGTTTTTT. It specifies CASSLYRFVGANTGELFF.

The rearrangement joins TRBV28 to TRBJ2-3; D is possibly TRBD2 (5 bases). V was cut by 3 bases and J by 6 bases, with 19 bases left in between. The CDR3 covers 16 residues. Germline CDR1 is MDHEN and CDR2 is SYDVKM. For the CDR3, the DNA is TGTGCCAGCAGTTTGGCGCGGGCTGGCCTCACGGATACGCAGTATTTT. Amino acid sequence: CASSLARAGLTDTQYF.

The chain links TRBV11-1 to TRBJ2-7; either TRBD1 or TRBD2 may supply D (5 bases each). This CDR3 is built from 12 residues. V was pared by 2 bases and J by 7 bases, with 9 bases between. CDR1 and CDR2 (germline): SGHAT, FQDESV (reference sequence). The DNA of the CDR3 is TGTGCCAGCAGCTTATCATGGGGGGAGCAGTACTTC. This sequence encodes CASSLSWGEQYF.